The sequence of this T cell receptor (beta chain) was determined in a study of cytomegalovirus exposure and HLA in healthy donors. On the study more broadly: As an earlier analysis found, about 179 million T cells yielded 100 million to 130 million unique TCR beta sequences. Study-wide points: An assumption of roughly uniform sequencing depth across donors underlay the presence/absence analyses. Sequencing had likely introduced a cluster of highly shared sequence variants as an artifact.

Both 60 Vbeta primers and 13 Jbeta primers went into the PCR. The method was immunoSEQ multiplex PCR; TCRdb's version includes in-frame clones alone and lacks a portion of them. The sample yields about 160,000 clones, approximately 72% seen once. Germline CDR1 is SGHTA and CDR2 is FQGTGA. Between the trimmed V and J ends, which lost 2 bases and 6 bases, there was a span of 15 bases. This CDR3 has 15 residues. Each donor was healthy, and each was a bone marrow donor. Notes on this clone: Its antigen is still unknown.

The genes are TRBV7-3 and TRBJ2-3; D perhaps matches TRBD2 (5 bases). Input material: PBMCs. The TCR sequence derives from a female donor in good health and CMV-seronegative. The CDR3: CASSLVGGGGDTQYF. In DNA, the CDR3 is TGTGCCAGCAGCTTAGTAGGCGGAGGCGGGGATACGCAGTATTTT.